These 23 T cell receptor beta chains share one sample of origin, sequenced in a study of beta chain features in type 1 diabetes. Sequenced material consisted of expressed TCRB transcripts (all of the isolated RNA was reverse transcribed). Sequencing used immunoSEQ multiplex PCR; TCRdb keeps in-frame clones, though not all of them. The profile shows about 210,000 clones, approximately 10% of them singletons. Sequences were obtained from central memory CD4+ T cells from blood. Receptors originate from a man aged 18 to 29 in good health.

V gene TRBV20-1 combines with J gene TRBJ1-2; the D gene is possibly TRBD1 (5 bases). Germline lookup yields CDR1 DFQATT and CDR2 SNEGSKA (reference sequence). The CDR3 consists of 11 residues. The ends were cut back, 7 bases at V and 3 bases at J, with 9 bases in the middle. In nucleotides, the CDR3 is TGCAGTGTCCGGGACGACTATGGCTACACCTTC. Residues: CSVRDDYGYTF.

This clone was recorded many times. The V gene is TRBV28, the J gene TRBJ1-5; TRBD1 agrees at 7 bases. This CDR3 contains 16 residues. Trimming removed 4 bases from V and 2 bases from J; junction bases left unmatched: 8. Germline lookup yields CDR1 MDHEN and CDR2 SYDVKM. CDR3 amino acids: CASSYGNTGGNQPQHF. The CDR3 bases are TGTGCCAGCAGTTATGGGAACACAGGGGGCAATCAGCCCCAGCATTTT.

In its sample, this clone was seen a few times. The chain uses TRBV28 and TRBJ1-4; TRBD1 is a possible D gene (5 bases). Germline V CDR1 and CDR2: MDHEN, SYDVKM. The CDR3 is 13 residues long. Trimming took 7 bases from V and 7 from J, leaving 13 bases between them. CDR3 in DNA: TGTGCCAGCACCCTTTCGGGGGTTGAAAAACTGTTTTTT. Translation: CASTLSGVEKLFF. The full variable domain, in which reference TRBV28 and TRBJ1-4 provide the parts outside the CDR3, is DVKVTQSSRYLVKRTGEKVFLECVQDMDHENMFWYRQDPGLGLRLIYFSYDVKMKEKGDIPEGYSVSREKKERFSLILESASTNQTSMYLCASTLSGVEKLFFGSGTQLSVL.

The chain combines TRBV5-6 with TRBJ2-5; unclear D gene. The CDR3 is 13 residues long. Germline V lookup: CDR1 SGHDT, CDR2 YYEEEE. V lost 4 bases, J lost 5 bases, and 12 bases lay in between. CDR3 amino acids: CASSAGYGETQYF. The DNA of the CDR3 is TGTGCCAGCAGCGCCGGATACGGGGAGACCCAGTACTTC.

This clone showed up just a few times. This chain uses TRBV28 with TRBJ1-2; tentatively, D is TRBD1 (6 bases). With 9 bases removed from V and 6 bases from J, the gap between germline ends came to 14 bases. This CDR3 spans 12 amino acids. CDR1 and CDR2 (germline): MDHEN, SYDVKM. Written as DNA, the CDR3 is TGTGCCAGAACAACAGGGCCGAATGGCTACACCTTC. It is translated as CARTTGPNGYTF.

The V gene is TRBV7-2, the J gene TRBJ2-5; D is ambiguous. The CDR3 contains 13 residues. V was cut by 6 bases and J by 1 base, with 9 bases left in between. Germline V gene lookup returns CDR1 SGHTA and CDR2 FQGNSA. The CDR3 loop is CASSHSVQETQYF. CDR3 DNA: TGTGCCAGCAGTCACAGTGTCCAAGAGACCCAGTACTTC.

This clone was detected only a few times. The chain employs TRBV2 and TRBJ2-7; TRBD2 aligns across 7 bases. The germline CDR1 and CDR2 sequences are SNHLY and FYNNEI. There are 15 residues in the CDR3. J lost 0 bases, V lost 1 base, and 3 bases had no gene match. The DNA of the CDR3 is TGTGCCAGCAGTGAAGTTCTAGCGGCCTCCTACGAGCAGTACTTC. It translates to CASSEVLAASYEQYF. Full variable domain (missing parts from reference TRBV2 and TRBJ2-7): EPEVTQTPSHQVTQMGQEVILRCVPISNHLYFYWYRQILGQKVEFLVSFYNNEISEKSEIFDDQFSVERPDGSNFTLKIRSTKLEDSAMYFCASSEVLAASYEQYFGPGTRLTVT.

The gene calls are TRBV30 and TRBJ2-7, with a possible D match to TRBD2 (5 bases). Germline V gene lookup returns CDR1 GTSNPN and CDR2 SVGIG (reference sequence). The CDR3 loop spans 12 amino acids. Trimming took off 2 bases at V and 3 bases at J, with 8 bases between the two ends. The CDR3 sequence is CAWSSGNYEQYF. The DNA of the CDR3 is TGTGCCTGGAGTTCGGGAAACTACGAGCAGTACTTC.

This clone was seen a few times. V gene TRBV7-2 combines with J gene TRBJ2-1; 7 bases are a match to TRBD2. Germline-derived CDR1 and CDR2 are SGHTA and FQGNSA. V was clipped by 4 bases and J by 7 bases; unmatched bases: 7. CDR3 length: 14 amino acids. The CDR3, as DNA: TGTGCCAGCAGCTCCTGGACTAGGGGTAATGAGCAGTTCTTC. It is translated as CASSSWTRGNEQFF.

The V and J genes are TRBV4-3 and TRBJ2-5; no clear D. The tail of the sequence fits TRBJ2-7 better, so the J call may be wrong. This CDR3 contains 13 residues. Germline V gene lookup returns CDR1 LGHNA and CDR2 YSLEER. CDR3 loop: CASSQEAFHEQYF. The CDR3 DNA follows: TGCGCCAGCAGCCAAGAGGCATTCCACGAGCAGTACTTC.

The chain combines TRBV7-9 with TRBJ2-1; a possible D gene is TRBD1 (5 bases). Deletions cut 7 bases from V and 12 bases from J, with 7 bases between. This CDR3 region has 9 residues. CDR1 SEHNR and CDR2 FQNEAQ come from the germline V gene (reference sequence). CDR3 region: CASKGAQFF. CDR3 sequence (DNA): TGTGCCAGCAAAGGGGCGCAGTTCTTC.

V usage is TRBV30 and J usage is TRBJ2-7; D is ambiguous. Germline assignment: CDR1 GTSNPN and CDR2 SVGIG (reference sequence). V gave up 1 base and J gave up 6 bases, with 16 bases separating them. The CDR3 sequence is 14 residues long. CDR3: CAWSEFRFWGEQYF. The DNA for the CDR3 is TGTGCCTGGAGTGAATTCCGGTTTTGGGGCGAGCAGTACTTC.

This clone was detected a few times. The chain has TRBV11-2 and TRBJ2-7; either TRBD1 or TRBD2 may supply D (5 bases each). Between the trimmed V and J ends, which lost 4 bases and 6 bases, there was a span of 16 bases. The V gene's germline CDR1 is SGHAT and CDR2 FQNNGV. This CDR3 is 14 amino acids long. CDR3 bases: TGTGCCAGCAGCTCGACCCGGGACCTGGGCGAGCAGTACTTC. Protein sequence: CASSSTRDLGEQYF.

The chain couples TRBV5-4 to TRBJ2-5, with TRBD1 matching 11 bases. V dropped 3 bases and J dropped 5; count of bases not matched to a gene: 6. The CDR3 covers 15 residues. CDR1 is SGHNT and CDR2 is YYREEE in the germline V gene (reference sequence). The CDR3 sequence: CASSSTGTGGETQYF. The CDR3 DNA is TGTGCCAGCAGCTCGACCGGGACAGGGGGTGAGACCCAGTACTTC.

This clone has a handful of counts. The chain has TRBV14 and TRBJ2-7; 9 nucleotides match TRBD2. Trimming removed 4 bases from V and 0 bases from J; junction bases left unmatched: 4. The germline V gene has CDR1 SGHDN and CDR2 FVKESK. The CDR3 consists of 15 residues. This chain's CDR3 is CASSRSSGVSYEQYF. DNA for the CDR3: TGTGCCAGCAGCCGTTCTAGCGGGGTCTCCTACGAGCAGTACTTC. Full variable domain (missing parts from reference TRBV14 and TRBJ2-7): EAGVTQFPSHSVIEKGQTVTLRCDPISGHDNLYWYRRVMGKEIKFLLHFVKESKQDESGMPNNRFLAERTGGTYSTLKVQPAELEDSGVYFCASSRSSGVSYEQYFGPGTRLTVT.

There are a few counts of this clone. Here the CDR3 reads CASSEHGRQETQYF. CDR3 bases: TGTGCCAGCAGTGAACACGGACGGCAAGAGACCCAGTACTTC. The V and J genes are TRBV25-1 and TRBJ2-5; the D is unclear. The V gene's germline CDR1 is MGHDK and CDR2 SYGVNS. The CDR3 sequence is 14 residues long. The V and J ends lost 2 bases and 2 bases respectively, with 9 bases between them. Full variable domain (outside the CDR3, taken from reference TRBV25-1 and TRBJ2-5): EADIYQTPRYLVIGTGKKITLECSQTMGHDKMYWYQQDPGMELHLIHYSYGVNSTEKGDLSSESTVSRIRTEHFPLTLESARPSHTSQYLCASSEHGRQETQYFGPGTRLLVL.

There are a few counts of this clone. The CDR3 sequence is CASSPDRGGGELFF. In DNA, the CDR3 is TGTGCCAGTAGTCCGGACAGGGGAGGAGGGGAGCTGTTTTTT. This chain joins TRBV19 and TRBJ2-2, with 9 bases aligning to TRBD1. The CDR3 has 14 amino acids. Germline CDR1 LNHDA, CDR2 SQIVND (reference sequence). The J segment lost 8 bases and the V segment lost 5 bases, leaving 6 bases of the junction unmatched. Combining the CDR3 with reference TRBV19 and TRBJ2-2 gives the whole variable domain DGGITQSPKYLFRKEGQNVTLSCEQNLNHDAMYWYRQDPGQGLRLIYYSQIVNDFQKGDIAEGYSVSREKKESFPLTVTSAQKNPTAFYLCASSPDRGGGELFFGEGSRLTVL.

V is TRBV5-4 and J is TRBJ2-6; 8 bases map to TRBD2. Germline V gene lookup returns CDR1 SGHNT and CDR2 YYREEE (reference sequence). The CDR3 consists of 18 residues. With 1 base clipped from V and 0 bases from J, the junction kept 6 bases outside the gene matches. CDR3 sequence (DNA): TGTGCCAGCAGCTTGTGGCTAGCGGGCCTCTCTGGGGCCAACGTCCTGACTTTC. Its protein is CASSLWLAGLSGANVLTF.

As DNA, the CDR3 is TGTGCCAGCAGCTTAAGCGGGGAGACCCAGTACTTC. Encoded protein: CASSLSGETQYF. The chain uses TRBV11-2 and TRBJ2-5; a possible D gene is TRBD2 (6 bases). V lost 2 bases and J 5 bases, leaving 6 bases between the germline ends. The germline CDR1 and CDR2 sequences are SGHAT and FQNNGV. The length of the CDR3 is 12 residues.

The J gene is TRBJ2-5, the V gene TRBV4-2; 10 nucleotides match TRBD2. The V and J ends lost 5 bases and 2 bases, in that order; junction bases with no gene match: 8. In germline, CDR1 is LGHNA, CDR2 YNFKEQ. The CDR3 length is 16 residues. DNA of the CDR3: TGTGCCAGCAGCTTAGTCCGGACTAGCGGACAAGAGACCCAGTACTTC. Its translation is CASSLVRTSGQETQYF.

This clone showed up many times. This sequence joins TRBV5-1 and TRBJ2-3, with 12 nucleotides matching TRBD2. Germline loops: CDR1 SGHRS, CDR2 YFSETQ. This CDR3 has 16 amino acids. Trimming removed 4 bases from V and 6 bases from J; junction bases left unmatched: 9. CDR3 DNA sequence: TGCGCCAGCAGCAGCCGACTAGCGGGAGTTTCGGATACGCAGTATTTT. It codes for CASSSRLAGVSDTQYF.

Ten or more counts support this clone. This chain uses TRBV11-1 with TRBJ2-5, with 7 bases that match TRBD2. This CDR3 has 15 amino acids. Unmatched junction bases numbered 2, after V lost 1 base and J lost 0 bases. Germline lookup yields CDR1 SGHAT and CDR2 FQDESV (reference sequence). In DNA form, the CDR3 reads TGTGCCAGCAGCTTAGGACTAGCCGACCAAGAGACCCAGTACTTC. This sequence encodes CASSLGLADQETQYF.

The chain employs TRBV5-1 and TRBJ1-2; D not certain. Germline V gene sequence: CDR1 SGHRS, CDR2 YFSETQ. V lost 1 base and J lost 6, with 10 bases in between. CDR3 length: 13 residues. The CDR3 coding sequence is TGCGCCAGCAGCTTGAGTCCCGAGAATGGCTACACCTTC. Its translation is CASSLSPENGYTF.